This T cell receptor (beta chain) was observed in a study of vaccination and CD4 T cells after COVID-19. Cultured CD4+ T cell DNA was sequenced using the Oncomine TCR Beta short-read assay. TCRdb analysed the PCR reads with MiXCR anew, one entry per CDR3 protein. Here the sample spans 10,000 to 13,000 distinct CDR3 sequences, approximately 53% being singletons. Points on this clonotype: What it binds is not known.

Trimming at V came to 6 bases and at J to 2 bases, leaving 16 bases not matched to a gene. Germline V CDR1 and CDR2: SGHDN, FVKESK. The CDR3 sequence is 17 residues long. The treatment: roughly 10-day PBMC culture with coronavirus spike peptide pools or control peptides (ViraFEST assay). This receptor was taken from a human donor who had recovered from COVID-19. The rearrangement uses TRBV14 and TRBJ2-7; TRBD2 agrees at 7 bases. Sequencing used CD4+ T cells from blood, cultured in vitro. The CDR3 region is CASSNIWGGGGPYEQYF. CDR3 in DNA: TGTGCCAGCAGTAATATTTGGGGGGGAGGCGGCCCCTACGAGCAGTACTTC.